Shown below are 6 T cell receptor beta chains from a single sample sequenced in a study of response to subunit inactivated influenza vaccine. MiXCR, applied by TCRdb to the RT-PCR reads, yields one record per CDR3 protein. Among about 480,000 distinct CDR3 sequences listed, about an eighth were seen once. Sequenced here: PBMCs from blood, sampled 40 to 50 days after vaccination. All receptors come from a man aged 50-59 years who received an inactivated influenza vaccine.

The chain is built from TRBV6-1 and TRBJ1-4; TRBD1 might be the D (6 bases). V was cut by 5 bases and J by 1 base, with 11 bases left in between. Germline CDR1 MNHNS, CDR2 SASEGT. CDR3 length: 15 residues. This CDR3 reads CASSKQQGTNEKLFF. The CDR3 region has the DNA TGTGCCAGCAGTAAACAACAGGGAACTAATGAAAAACTGTTTTTT.

The V gene is TRBV7-9, the J gene TRBJ2-7; D is unclear. CDR3 size: 15 residues. The germline V gene has CDR1 SEHNR and CDR2 FQNEAQ (reference sequence). V gave up 1 base and J gave up 7 bases, with 17 bases separating them. This CDR3 reads CASSLGTGLSPEQYF. CDR3 nucleotide sequence: TGTGCCAGCAGCTTAGGGACCGGGCTTTCTCCGGAGCAGTACTTC.

This clonotype was seen ten or more times. The CDR3 DNA reads as TGTGCCAGCAGTTTAGCAGCCAATGAGCAGTTCTTC. Its protein product is CASSLAANEQFF. The chain carries TRBV12-3 or TRBV12-4 and TRBJ2-1; D unresolved. The V end lost 0 bases, the J end lost 6 bases, and 3 bases lay between the germline ends. This CDR3 comprises 12 residues.

This clonotype was detected many times. The chain employs TRBV20-1 and TRBJ1-1; perhaps TRBD1 as D (5 bases). The CDR3 covers 14 residues. Germline lookup yields CDR1 DFQATT and CDR2 SNEGSKA (reference sequence). Between the trimmed V and J ends, which lost 1 base and 1 base, there was a span of 10 bases. DNA for the CDR3: TGCAGTGCTAGAGTTGCACAGGAGAACACTGAAGCTTTCTTT. This gives the protein CSARVAQENTEAFF.

The chain uses TRBV5-1 and TRBJ2-7, with 14 bases matching TRBD2. V trimming: 4 bases; J trimming: 1 base; junction bases outside the gene matches: 4. Germline V gene data show CDR1 as SGHRS and CDR2 as YFSETQ. This CDR3 has 16 residues. The CDR3 nucleotides are TGCGCCAGCAGCGGGACTAGCGGGAGCCCATCCTACGAGCAGTACTTC. It yields the protein CASSGTSGSPSYEQYF.

The gene calls are TRBV5-1 and TRBJ2-3; 11 bases align to TRBD1. The CDR3 contains 17 residues. Trimming took 4 bases from V and 5 from J; bases not matched to a gene: 12. CDR1 SGHRS and CDR2 YFSETQ come from the germline V gene. The CDR3 DNA reads TGCGCCAGCAGCATCGGACAGGGGGCGCGGGTAGGAGATACGCAGTATTTT. Protein: CASSIGQGARVGDTQYF.